Shown below are 6 T cell receptor beta chains from a single sample sequenced in a study of blood T cells in healthy people across ages. Alongside a J-beta primer mix, a sample-barcoded 5' primer served in a second PCR lasting about 7 to 12 cycles. MiXCR, applied by TCRdb to the 5' RACE reads, yields one record per CDR3 protein. The data contain under 1,000,000 distinct CDR3 sequences, about half of them singletons. The sequencing input was blood. These receptors all come from a man older than 75 in good health.

V usage is TRBV7-9 and J usage is TRBJ2-5; D unresolved. Per germline, CDR1 SEHNR and CDR2 FQNEAQ (reference sequence). V was clipped by 6 bases and J by 11 bases, with 13 bases between them. The CDR3 is 11 residues long. The CDR3 sequence is CASSFFDEQYF. The CDR3, as DNA: TGTGCCAGCAGTTTTTTCGATGAGCAGTACTTC.

Remarks on this clonotype: This could be a read error, since a much larger clone is one nucleotide away. The rearrangement links TRBV10-3 to TRBJ2-7; 8 bases map to TRBD1. The CDR3 has 14 residues. J gave up 5 bases and V 3 bases, and 6 bases lay outside the gene matches. The germline V gene has CDR1 ENHRY and CDR2 SYGVKD. CDR3 amino acids: CAISEPEQGDEQYF. CDR3 in DNA: TGTGCCATCAGTGAACCGGAACAGGGGGACGAGCAGTACTTC.

This clonotype was recorded a few times. The DNA of the CDR3 is TGTGCCAGCCAGGGGACAGTCTATTTTATCAGCTCCTACAATGAGCAGTTCTTC. Translated: CASQGTVYFISSYNEQFF. The chain combines TRBV11-2 with TRBJ2-1; 7 positions agree with TRBD1. V was clipped by 8 bases and J by 0 bases; unmatched bases: 16. CDR1 SGHAT and CDR2 FQNNGV come from the germline V gene. This CDR3 has 18 residues.

The chain links TRBV20-1 to TRBJ2-7; 14 bases line up with TRBD2. There are 16 residues in the CDR3. V lost 6 bases and J lost 4; bases outside the gene matches: 11. Germline V gene data show CDR1 as DFQATT and CDR2 as SNEGSKA (reference sequence). The CDR3 here is CSAPTGTSGRQYEQYF. CDR3 nucleotide sequence: TGCAGTGCCCCGACCGGGACTAGCGGGAGACAGTACGAGCAGTACTTC.

The chain joins TRBV12-3 or TRBV12-4 to TRBJ1-1; the D gene is possibly TRBD1 (5 bases). The CDR3 is 14 amino acids. V was pared by 4 bases and J by 2 bases, with 11 bases between. CDR3 bases: TGTGCCAGCAGTTACACAGGTGACAACACTGAAGCTTTCTTT. It translates to CASSYTGDNTEAFF.

The chain carries TRBV19 and TRBJ1-2; 8 nucleotides align to TRBD1. The V gene end was trimmed by 7 bases and the J gene end by 8 bases; junction bases not matched to a gene: 9. This CDR3 has 13 amino acids. Germline V gene data show CDR1 as LNHDA and CDR2 as SQIVND (reference sequence). For the CDR3, the DNA is TGTGCCAGTATTCCTCAGGGGGCCTGGGGCTACACCTTC. Translation gives CASIPQGAWGYTF.